This T cell receptor beta chain was recovered during a study of blood T cell repertoires in COVID-19. Study-wide background: Researchers got acute and convalescent COVID-19 samples from the United States, Italy and Spain.

Per the authors' pipeline: Nucleated cell counts were estimated from reference gene primer amplification. Measured with immunoSEQ multiplex PCR; TCRdb has only the in-frame clones, and not every one. V and J calls and clone size are as listed in that table; D and trimming were resolved from the DNA. The table lists about 400,000 clones, around 87% of them singletons. The CDR3 contains 15 residues. The V end lost 3 bases, the J end lost 4 bases, and 15 bases lay between the germline ends. The germline gives CDR1 LNHDA, CDR2 SQIVND (reference sequence). This receptor was taken from a human donor in a cohort sampled during active COVID-19. The chain joins TRBV19 to TRBJ1-2, with D possibly TRBD1 on 5 matching bases. The sequenced sample was peripheral blood. In DNA, the CDR3 is TGTGCCAGTAGTATTACCGCGCGGGGCAGCTATGGCTACACCTTC. This gives the protein CASSITARGSYGYTF.